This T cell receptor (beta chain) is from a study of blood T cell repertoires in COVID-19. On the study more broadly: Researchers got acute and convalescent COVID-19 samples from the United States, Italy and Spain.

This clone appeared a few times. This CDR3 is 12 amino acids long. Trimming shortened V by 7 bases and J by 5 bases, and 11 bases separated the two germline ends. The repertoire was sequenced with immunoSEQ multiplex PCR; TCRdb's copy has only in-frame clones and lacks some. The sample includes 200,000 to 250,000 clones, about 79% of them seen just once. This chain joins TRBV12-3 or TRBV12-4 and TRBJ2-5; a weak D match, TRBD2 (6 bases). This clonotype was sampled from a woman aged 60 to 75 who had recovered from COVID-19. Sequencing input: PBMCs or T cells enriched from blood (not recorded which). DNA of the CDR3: TGTGCCAGCACCGGGGGTAGGGAGACCCAGTACTTC. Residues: CASTGGRETQYF.